The source of this TCR beta chain is a study of blood T cell repertoires in COVID-19 (dated by TCRdb to about 2020). Context from the whole study: Samples from collaborators originated in the United States, Italy and Spain and spanned both the acute and convalescent phases of COVID-19. The samples were drawn from the first 160 participants of the ongoing ImmuneRACE study and from 950 to 1,500 subjects provided by 6 global collaborators. The material from the prospective study consisted of cDNA or gDNA derived from T cells, B-cell-depleted T cells, or PBMCs. The dataset comprised deeply sampled blood TCRbeta repertoires from subjects exposed to, actively infected with, or recovered from COVID-19. Nearly every sample came with metadata listing a de-identified subject ID, COVID-19 status, age in years and sex. Where available, HLA class I and class II types were taken from metadata supplied by the sample provider and were not determined by assay-based typing. The repertoires were released in a freely available public database intended as a resource for research on the immune response to SARS-CoV-2.

The immunoSEQ Assay, a bias-controlled multiplex PCR, was used to amplify TCRbeta CDR3 regions from genomic DNA. The source study handled its data this way. The number of nucleated cells in each sample was estimated by amplification of reference gene primers within the assay. To quantify the absolute abundance of each unique TCRbeta CDR3 rearrangement, sequence reads were collapsed and filtered. For each sample, productive Simpson clonality was calculated as the square root of Simpson's diversity index over productive rearrangements. TCRdb retrieved this table from immuneACCESS and kept in-frame rearrangements only. Not all clones are present; in checked studies, unresolved V genes account for under half, and no reason is known for the remainder. Clone size and V and J calls were adopted from that table, with D and trimming inferred from the DNA. The sample profile shows about 160,000 clones; 79% of them were found once. The ten largest clones take up 8.1% of the sample.

One collaborating source in Seattle enrolled patients while the patients were actively infected and followed the patients over time throughout the course of disease. Collaborating institutions collected whole blood in K2EDTA tubes following their own protocols. Collaborator samples were shipped for TCRbeta analysis as frozen whole blood, isolated PBMCs, or DNA extracted from either sample type. Broad study findings and their caveats: The amount of clinical and demographic metadata varied by source and participant and was provided uncurated.

The junction shows trimming of 5 bases on V and 5 bases on J, and the gene matches do not reach 9 bases of it. CDR1 SGDLS and CDR2 YYNGEE are derived from the germline V gene. Taken from cysteine to phenylalanine, the CDR3 has 16 residues. Just the 48-base CDR3 DNA is kept, in frame starting at base 1. With regard to this clone: Its target antigen remains unknown. Base qualities were left out, and no much larger clone turns up one base away.

This TCR derives from a woman aged 60-70 years with COVID-19, enrolled during active disease. In this chain, TRBV9 is recombined with TRBJ2-7, with TRBD2 identical over 14 junction bases. The sequenced sample consisted of peripheral blood. CDR3 region: CASSVGLAGVVNEQYF. The DNA reads TGTGCCAGCAGTGTGGGACTAGCGGGAGTAGTCAACGAGCAGTACTTC. When the CDR3 is completed using the reference TRBV9 and TRBJ2-7 genes on either side, the full variable domain is DSGVTQTPKHLITATGQRVTLRCSPRSGDLSVYWYQQSLDQGLQFLIQYYNGEERAKGNILERFSAQQFPDLHSELNLSSLELGDSALYFCASSVGLAGVVNEQYFGPGTRLTVT.